The table lists the clone carrying this T cell receptor beta chain with a few counts. The antigen remains unidentified. This record comes from a study of T-cell reconstitution after alpha-beta-depleted transplantation in children. Preparing the TCRbeta library involved the use of unique molecular identifiers. TCRdb reanalysed the PCR reads using MiXCR and keeps one entry per CDR3 protein. The table records about 110,000 distinct CDR3 sequences, more than 20% of them present only once. Trimming took 0 bases from V and 0 from J, leaving 8 bases between them. This CDR3 spans 16 amino acids. Germline values: CDR1 ENHRY, CDR2 SYGVKD. Study observations and caveats: By one year post-transplant, T-cell counts and diversity largely arose from T cells that were newly produced. Several hundred expanded graft clones reportedly gave rise to the alpha-beta T cells present about two months after transplant.

The specimen comprised PBMCs, mostly from graft donor cells, sampled 180 days after TCRalphabeta/CD19-depleted stem cell transplant. The chain uses TRBV10-3 and TRBJ2-2, with a tentative D call TRBD2 (5 bases). The TCR originated in a male patient aged 2 to 10 who had a stem cell transplant for chronic granulomatous disease, so the T cells may come from the graft donor. CDR3 in amino acids: CAISESRGPNTGELFF. The CDR3 nucleotides read TGTGCCATCAGTGAGTCGAGAGGGCCGAACACCGGGGAGCTGTTTTTT.